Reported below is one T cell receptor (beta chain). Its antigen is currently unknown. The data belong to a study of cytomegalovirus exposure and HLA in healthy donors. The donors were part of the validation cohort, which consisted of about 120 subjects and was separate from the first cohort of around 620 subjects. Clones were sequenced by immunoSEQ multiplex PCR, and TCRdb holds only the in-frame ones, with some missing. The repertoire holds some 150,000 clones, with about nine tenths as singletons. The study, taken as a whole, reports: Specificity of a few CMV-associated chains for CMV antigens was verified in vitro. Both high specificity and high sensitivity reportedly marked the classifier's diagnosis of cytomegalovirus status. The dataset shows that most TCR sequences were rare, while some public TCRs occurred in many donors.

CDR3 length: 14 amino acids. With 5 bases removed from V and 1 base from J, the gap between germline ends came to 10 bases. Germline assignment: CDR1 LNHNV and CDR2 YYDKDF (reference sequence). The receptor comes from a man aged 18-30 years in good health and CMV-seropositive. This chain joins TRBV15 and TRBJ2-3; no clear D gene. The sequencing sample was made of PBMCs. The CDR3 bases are TGTGCCACCAGCGGCACTATGGGCACAGATACGCAGTATTTT. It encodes CATSGTMGTDTQYF.